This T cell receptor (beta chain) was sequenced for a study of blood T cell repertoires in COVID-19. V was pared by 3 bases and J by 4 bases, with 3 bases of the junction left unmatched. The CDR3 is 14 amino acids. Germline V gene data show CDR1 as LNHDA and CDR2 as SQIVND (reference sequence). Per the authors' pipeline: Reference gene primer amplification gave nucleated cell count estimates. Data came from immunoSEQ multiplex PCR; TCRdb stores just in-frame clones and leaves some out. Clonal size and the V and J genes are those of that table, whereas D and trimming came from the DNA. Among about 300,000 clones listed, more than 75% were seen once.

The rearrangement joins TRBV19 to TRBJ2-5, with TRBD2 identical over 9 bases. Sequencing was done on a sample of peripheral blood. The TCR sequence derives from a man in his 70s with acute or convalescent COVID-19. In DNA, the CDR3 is TGTGCCAGTAGTATCGGGACTAGCCCAGAGACCCAGTACTTC. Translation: CASSIGTSPETQYF. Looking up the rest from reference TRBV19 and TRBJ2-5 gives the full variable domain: DGGITQSPKYLFRKEGQNVTLSCEQNLNHDAMYWYRQDPGQGLRLIYYSQIVNDFQKGDIAEGYSVSREKKESFPLTVTSAQKNPTAFYLCASSIGTSPETQYFGPGTRLLVL.